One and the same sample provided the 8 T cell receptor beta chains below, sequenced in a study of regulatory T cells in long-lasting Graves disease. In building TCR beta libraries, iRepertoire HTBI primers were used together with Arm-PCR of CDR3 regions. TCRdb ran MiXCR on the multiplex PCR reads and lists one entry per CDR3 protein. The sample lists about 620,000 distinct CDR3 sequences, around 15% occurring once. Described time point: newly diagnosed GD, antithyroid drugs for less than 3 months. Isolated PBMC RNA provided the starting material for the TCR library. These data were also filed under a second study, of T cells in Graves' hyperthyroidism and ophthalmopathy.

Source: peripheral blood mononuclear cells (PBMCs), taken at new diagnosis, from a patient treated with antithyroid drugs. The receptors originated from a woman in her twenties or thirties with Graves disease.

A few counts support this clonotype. CDR3 sequence reads: CASSLEKETQYF. Written as DNA, the CDR3 is TGTGCCAGCAGCTTAGAAAAGGAGACCCAGTACTTC. The chain carries TRBV13 and TRBJ2-4; no clear D. The DNA end lines up better with TRBJ2-5; the J call may be wrong. This CDR3 has 12 residues. Germline CDR1 is PRHDT and CDR2 is FYEKMQ (reference sequence).

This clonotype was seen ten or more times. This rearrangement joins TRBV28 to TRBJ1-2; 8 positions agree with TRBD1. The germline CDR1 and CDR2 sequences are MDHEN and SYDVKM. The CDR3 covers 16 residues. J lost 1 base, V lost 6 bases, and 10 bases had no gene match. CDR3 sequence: CASRKTYRGGNYGYTF. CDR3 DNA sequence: TGTGCCAGCAGAAAGACCTACAGGGGGGGTAACTATGGCTACACCTTC.

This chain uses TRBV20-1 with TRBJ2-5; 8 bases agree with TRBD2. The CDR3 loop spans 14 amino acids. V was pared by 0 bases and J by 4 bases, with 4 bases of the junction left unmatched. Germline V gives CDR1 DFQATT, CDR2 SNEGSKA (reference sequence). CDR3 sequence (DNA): TGCAGTGCTAGAGACGGGAGGGCCGGAGAGACCCAGTACTTC. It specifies CSARDGRAGETQYF.

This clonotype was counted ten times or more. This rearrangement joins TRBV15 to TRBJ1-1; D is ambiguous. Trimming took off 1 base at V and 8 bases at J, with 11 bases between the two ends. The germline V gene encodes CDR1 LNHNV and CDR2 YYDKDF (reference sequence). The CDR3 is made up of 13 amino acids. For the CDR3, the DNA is TGTGCCACCAGCAGAGGTGGGGTTAAAGAAGCTTTCTTT. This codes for CATSRGGVKEAFF.

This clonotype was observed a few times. CDR3 nucleotides: TGTGCCAGCTCCGGCTCTAGCGGGAGTTCCTACGAGCAGTACTTC. Its protein is CASSGSSGSSYEQYF. The chain combines TRBV18 with TRBJ2-7; the match to TRBD2 covers 10 bases. Germline CDR1 and CDR2: KGHSH and LQKENI. This CDR3 is 15 amino acids long. The junction had 6 bases not matched to a gene; V was cut back by 6 bases and J by 1 base.

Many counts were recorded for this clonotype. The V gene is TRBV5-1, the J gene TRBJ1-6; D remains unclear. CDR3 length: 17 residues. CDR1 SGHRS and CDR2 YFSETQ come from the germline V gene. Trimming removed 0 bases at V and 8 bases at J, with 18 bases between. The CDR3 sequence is CASSLASRDLADSPLHF. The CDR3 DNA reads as TGCGCCAGCAGCTTGGCCTCTCGTGATCTCGCGGATTCACCCCTCCACTTT.

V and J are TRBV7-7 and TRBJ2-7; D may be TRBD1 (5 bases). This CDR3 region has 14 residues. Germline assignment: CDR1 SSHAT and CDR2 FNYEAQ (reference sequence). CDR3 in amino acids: CANSLGTGSYEQYF. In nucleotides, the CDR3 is TGTGCTAACAGCTTAGGCACAGGATCCTACGAGCAGTACTTC.

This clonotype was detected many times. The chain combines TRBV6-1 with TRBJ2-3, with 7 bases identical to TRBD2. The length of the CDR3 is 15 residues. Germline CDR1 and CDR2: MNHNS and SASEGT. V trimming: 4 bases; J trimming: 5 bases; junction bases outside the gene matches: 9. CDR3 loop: CASSGGSGKGDTQYF. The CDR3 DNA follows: TGTGCCAGCAGTGGAGGCAGCGGGAAAGGAGATACGCAGTATTTT.